This entry concerns a single TCR beta chain. Clones were sequenced by immunoSEQ multiplex PCR, and TCRdb holds only the in-frame ones, with some missing. Here the sample spans roughly 220,000 clones, roughly 75% being singletons. The CDR3 runs 13 residues. Germline assignment: CDR1 SGHNT and CDR2 YYREEE (reference sequence). With V trimmed by 6 bases and J by 5 bases, 6 bases remained unmatched. The sample belongs to a study of blood T cell repertoires in COVID-19. Across the study: The study drew acute and convalescent COVID-19 samples from the United States, Italy and Spain. Nucleic acid was either cDNA or gDNA, and it came from T cells, B-cell-depleted T cells, or PBMCs.

The receptor was derived from a woman aged 65 to 85 with acute or convalescent COVID-19. The chain recombines TRBV5-4 with TRBJ1-1, with 8 bases identical to TRBD1. Sequencing used peripheral blood. CDR3 loop: CASKLTGATEAFF. CDR3 DNA: TGTGCCAGCAAGTTGACAGGGGCAACTGAAGCTTTCTTT.